The 22 T cell receptor beta chains presented below share a single source sample, sequenced in a study of shared clonotypes between healthy human individuals (dated by TCRdb to the early 2020s). The library was obtained by the immunoSEQ multiplex PCR assay. The source is immuneACCESS, and TCRdb retained only in-frame sequences with V and J called. Part of the clones is not carried over; for the studies checked, unresolved V genes explain less than half of this, and the remainder is unexplained. In this sample the table shows approximately 110,000 clones, about 72% of which occur a single time. The biggest ten clones account for approximately 23% of the sample. The specimen was memory CD8+ T cells sorted from blood. The intended sense of this specimen's cell subset or site label: CD45RO+ cells pooled with CCR7-negative TemRA cells. These TCRs come from a woman in her twenties or thirties in good health.

This clone was seen a single time. This chain links TRBV7-3 with TRBJ2-3, with 7 bases lining up with TRBD2. CDR1 and CDR2 from the germline V gene are SGHTA and FQGTGA. CDR3 length: 14 amino acids. After removal of 5 bases from V and 6 bases from J, the junction contained 8 bases not matched to a gene. Here the CDR3 DNA reads TGTGCCAGCAGCGGGGGACTACCTCTGGATACGCAGTATTTT. Translated, it gives CASSGGLPLDTQYF.

As concerns this clone: Other DNA sequences from this sample encode an identical CDR3 as well. The rearrangement joins TRBV6-4 to TRBJ2-3; D gene uncertain. Between the trimmed V and J ends, which lost 3 bases and 0 bases, there was a span of 4 bases. This CDR3 contains 13 residues. Germline V gene data show CDR1 as MRHNA and CDR2 as SNTAGT. CDR3 region: CASSEGSTDTQYF. In DNA, the CDR3 is TGTGCCAGCAGTGAGGGTAGCACAGATACGCAGTATTTT.

The chain combines TRBV27 with TRBJ1-4; 7 positions agree with TRBD1. The germline gives CDR1 MNHEY, CDR2 SMNVEV (reference sequence). The CDR3 extends over 16 amino acids. The trim removed 6 bases at V and 8 bases at J, leaving 15 bases unmatched. Written as DNA, the CDR3 is TGTGCCAGCAGACATATATACAGGGGAATAGGCGAAAAACTGTTTTTT. Its translation: CASRHIYRGIGEKLFF.

The J gene is TRBJ1-6, the V gene TRBV5-6; D unresolved. Germline values: CDR1 SGHDT, CDR2 YYEEEE. The V and J ends lost 0 bases and 5 bases respectively, with 6 bases between them. The CDR3 loop spans 14 amino acids. The CDR3: CASSLDGDNSPLHF. The CDR3 nucleotides read TGTGCCAGCAGCTTGGACGGGGATAATTCACCCCTCCACTTT.

The chain's CDR3 is CASSIDTNLRQQFF. CDR3 coding DNA: TGTGCCAGTAGTATAGACACCAATTTACGACAGCAGTTCTTC. The V call is TRBV19, the J call TRBJ2-1; D ambiguous. CDR1 is LNHDA, CDR2 SQIVND, per germline (reference sequence). Trimming left V 0 bases short and J 11 bases short, with 14 bases between. CDR3 length: 14 amino acids. The entire variable domain, with the rest obtained from reference TRBV19 and TRBJ2-1, is as follows: DGGITQSPKYLFRKEGQNVTLSCEQNLNHDAMYWYRQDPGQGLRLIYYSQIVNDFQKGDIAEGYSVSREKKESFPLTVTSAQKNPTAFYLCASSIDTNLRQQFFGPGTRLTVL.

J is TRBJ1-2 and V is TRBV5-1; D is unresolved. The length of the CDR3 is 13 residues. Trimming removed 0 bases from V and 8 bases from J, with 11 bases in between. CDR1 is SGHRS and CDR2 is YFSETQ in the germline V gene. This CDR3 reads CASSLAFGYGYTF. CDR3 DNA: TGCGCCAGCAGCTTGGCCTTCGGATACGGCTACACCTTC.

The rearrangement uses TRBV28 and TRBJ1-5, with 11 positions matching TRBD1. The CDR3 extends over 16 amino acids. V gave up 10 bases and J gave up 7 bases; unmatched junction bases: 15. The germline V gene has CDR1 MDHEN and CDR2 SYDVKM. The CDR3 is CATDSTDRGLEQPQHF. CDR3 DNA sequence: TGTGCCACCGACTCCACGGACAGGGGGCTGGAACAGCCCCAGCATTTT. The variable domain in full, with the rest retrieved from reference TRBV28 and TRBJ1-5, is DVKVTQSSRYLVKRTGEKVFLECVQDMDHENMFWYRQDPGLGLRLIYFSYDVKMKEKGDIPEGYSVSREKKERFSLILESASTNQTSMYLCATDSTDRGLEQPQHFGDGTRLSIL.

This clone came up once. The chain couples TRBV7-3 to TRBJ1-1, with a possible D match to TRBD1 (6 bases). V lost 5 bases and J lost 10, with 17 bases in between. Germline assignment: CDR1 SGHTA and CDR2 FQGTGA. The CDR3 is made up of 13 amino acids. The CDR3 DNA reads TGTGCCAGCAGCCTCACAGGGTCGAGTGGAGCTTTCTTT. Translation gives CASSLTGSSGAFF.

J is TRBJ2-2 and V is TRBV28; 10 bases align to TRBD2. The CDR3 runs 15 residues. In germline, CDR1 is MDHEN, CDR2 SYDVKM. V trimming: 5 bases; J trimming: 6 bases; junction bases outside the gene matches: 6. DNA of the CDR3: TGTGCCAGCAGTAACGGACTAGCGGAATCCGGGGAGCTGTTTTTT. It encodes CASSNGLAESGELFF.

V usage is TRBV28 and J usage is TRBJ2-5; tentative D call: TRBD2 (7 bases). The assigned J gene may be wrong: the sequence end matches TRBJ2-7 better. The germline CDR1 and CDR2 sequences are MDHEN and SYDVKM. This CDR3 has 16 residues. The CDR3 loop reads CASSQGGGRRNYEQYF. The CDR3 nucleotides read TGTGCCAGCAGCCAAGGGGGGGGCAGGAGGAACTACGAGCAGTACTTC.

The CDR3 DNA sequence: TGTGCCAGCAGTTTCACGGGACTAGTAGATGAGCAGTTCTTC. This sequence encodes CASSFTGLVDEQFF. The chain recombines TRBV28 with TRBJ2-1; TRBD2 agrees at 8 bases. Germline assignment: CDR1 MDHEN and CDR2 SYDVKM. This CDR3 comprises 14 residues. V dropped 3 bases and J dropped 8; count of bases not matched to a gene: 6.

This clone appeared once. V and J are TRBV28 and TRBJ1-4; D uncertain. The ends were cut back, 5 bases at V and 4 bases at J, with 14 bases in the middle. CDR1 is MDHEN and CDR2 is SYDVKM in the germline V gene. The CDR3 runs to 15 residues. DNA of the CDR3: TGTGCCAGCAGTGTTCCGGCAGCTAATAATGAAAAACTGTTTTTT. It codes for CASSVPAANNEKLFF. Based on the CDR3 plus reference TRBV28 and TRBJ1-4, the full variable domain is DVKVTQSSRYLVKRTGEKVFLECVQDMDHENMFWYRQDPGLGLRLIYFSYDVKMKEKGDIPEGYSVSREKKERFSLILESASTNQTSMYLCASSVPAANNEKLFFGSGTQLSVL.

The table lists this clone with many counts. The chain links TRBV5-4 to TRBJ1-1; weak D call: TRBD1 (6 bases). The germline gives CDR1 SGHNT, CDR2 YYREEE (reference sequence). This CDR3 is built from 13 residues. V lost 3 bases, J lost 8 bases, and 14 bases lay in between. The CDR3 DNA is TGTGCCAGCAGCTCCGGGACACTCACCGAAGCTTTCTTT. It codes for CASSSGTLTEAFF. Full variable domain (remainder filled in from reference TRBV5-4 and TRBJ1-1): ETGVTQSPTHLIKTRGQQVTLRCSSQSGHNTVSWYQQALGQGPQFIFQYYREEENGRGNFPPRFSGLQFPNYSSELNVNALELDDSALYLCASSSGTLTEAFFGQGTRLTVV.

As regards this clone: One end of the junction fails to match germline, which may point to a read error. The chain couples TRBV6-5 to TRBJ2-3; D gene unclear. Germline CDR1 is MNHEY and CDR2 is SVGAGI. The CDR3 has 13 amino acids. Here the CDR3 DNA reads TGTGCCATCAGTGACACCGACACAGATACGCAGTATTTT. As protein: CAISDTDTDTQYF.

V and J are TRBV5-1 and TRBJ2-7; 10 nucleotides agree with TRBD1. CDR1 is SGHRS, CDR2 YFSETQ, per germline. V lost 6 bases and J lost 3; bases outside the gene matches: 9. The CDR3 loop spans 15 amino acids. CDR3 coding DNA: TGCGCCAGCAAATCGGGAGGGACAGGGGTCTACGAGCAGTACTTC. The encoded protein is CASKSGGTGVYEQYF.

This clone was seen a single time. The rearrangement links TRBV2 to TRBJ2-7; a possible D gene is TRBD1 (5 bases). Per germline, CDR1 SNHLY and CDR2 FYNNEI. The CDR3 loop spans 15 amino acids. Trimming took 2 bases from V and 1 from J, leaving 12 bases between them. CDR3 region: CASSERSAGSYEQYF. As DNA, the CDR3 is TGTGCCAGCAGTGAAAGGTCGGCAGGGTCCTACGAGCAGTACTTC.

This clone was seen only once. The rearrangement joins TRBV6-6 to TRBJ1-3; 8 bases match TRBD1. Germline-derived CDR1 and CDR2 are MNHNY and SVGAGI (reference sequence). V lost 5 bases and J lost 6; bases outside the gene matches: 6. CDR3 size: 14 residues. CDR3 sequence (DNA): TGTGCCAGCAGTGGGACGGACAGGGCAAACACCATATATTTT. It encodes CASSGTDRANTIYF.

The chain couples TRBV30 to TRBJ2-7, with D uncertain. V was clipped by 4 bases and J by 5 bases, with 15 bases between them. The germline gives CDR1 GTSNPN, CDR2 SVGIG (reference sequence). The CDR3 consists of 13 residues. The CDR3 region has the DNA TGTGCCTGGAACCTTGTCAGGATGGACGAGCAGTACTTC. Its protein is CAWNLVRMDEQYF.

The chain uses TRBV21-1 and TRBJ2-7; the table assigns TRBD2, which was not confirmed against the DNA. TRBV21-1 is deemed a pseudogene. CDR3 length: 17 residues. CDR3 loop: CASSKKGVREESYEQYF. The CDR3 nucleotides read TGTGCCAGCAGCAAAAAGGGGGTGCGGGAGGAATCCTACGAGCAGTACTTC.

The chain carries TRBV4-1 and TRBJ2-5; D ambiguous. This CDR3 region has 15 residues. The germline V gene has CDR1 MGHRA and CDR2 YSYEKL. V was shortened by 3 bases and J by 7 bases, with 18 bases between the two germline ends. CDR3 coding DNA: TGCGCCAGCAGCCACCCGCCTTGGATCTTCGGGACCCAGTACTTC. It yields the protein CASSHPPWIFGTQYF.

The rearrangement joins TRBV10-1 to TRBJ2-5; 10 nucleotides align to TRBD2. The J call may be in error: the DNA end matches TRBJ2-7 better. The CDR3 sequence is 15 residues long. Germline CDR1 WNHNN, CDR2 SYGVQD (reference sequence). CDR3 in DNA: TGCGCCAGCAGTGAAAGGACTAGCGGCCTTTACGAGCAGTACTTC. It translates to CASSERTSGLYEQYF.

The chain links TRBV6-1 to TRBJ2-1, with 9 bases lining up with TRBD1. V lost 9 bases, J lost 6 bases, and 9 bases stayed unmatched. CDR1 MNHNS and CDR2 SASEGT come from the germline V gene. This CDR3 has 14 residues. Written as DNA, the CDR3 is TGTGCCAGAGTTACAGGGGGCCCTTCCAATGAGCAGTTCTTC. It translates to CARVTGGPSNEQFF.